The T cell receptor (beta chain) described here comes from a study of blood T cell repertoires in COVID-19. Looking at the study overall: Material from acute and convalescent COVID-19 was sourced from the United States, Italy and Spain. The cDNA or gDNA used as material had been derived from T cells, B-cell-depleted T cells, or PBMCs.

Trimming cost V 2 bases and J 5 bases; bases outside gene matches: 7. Looked up from germline, CDR1 is MNHEY and CDR2 is SVGAGI. This CDR3 is 16 amino acids long. Source study methods: Estimation of nucleated cell counts relied on the amplification of reference gene primers. Profiled with immunoSEQ multiplex PCR; TCRdb holds only in-frame clones, not every one. V and J calls and clone size are given by that table; D and trimming were obtained from the DNA. The sample yields over 30,000 clones, less than 95% seen once. This chain links TRBV6-5 with TRBJ2-2; 8 bases are a match to TRBD2. The sequence derives from a man aged 70 or older with active or convalescent COVID-19. Sequenced sample: peripheral blood. The CDR3 loop reads CASSYTLAVKTGELFF. Written as DNA, the CDR3 is TGTGCCAGCAGTTACACACTAGCGGTGAAAACCGGGGAGCTGTTTTTT.